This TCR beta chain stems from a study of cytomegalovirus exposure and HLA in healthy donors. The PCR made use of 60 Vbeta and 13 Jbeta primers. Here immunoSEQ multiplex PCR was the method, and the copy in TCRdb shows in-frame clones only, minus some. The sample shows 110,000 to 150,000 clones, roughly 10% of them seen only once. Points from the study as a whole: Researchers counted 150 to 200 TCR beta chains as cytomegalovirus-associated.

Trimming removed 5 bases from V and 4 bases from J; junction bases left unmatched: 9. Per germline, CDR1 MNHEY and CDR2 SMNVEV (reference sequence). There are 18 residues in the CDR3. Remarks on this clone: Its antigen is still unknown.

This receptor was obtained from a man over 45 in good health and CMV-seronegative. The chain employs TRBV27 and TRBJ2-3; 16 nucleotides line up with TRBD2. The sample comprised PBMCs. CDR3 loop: CASSPGTSGGAIPDTQYF. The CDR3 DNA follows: TGTGCCAGCAGTCCGGGGACTAGCGGGGGGGCCATCCCAGATACGCAGTATTTT.